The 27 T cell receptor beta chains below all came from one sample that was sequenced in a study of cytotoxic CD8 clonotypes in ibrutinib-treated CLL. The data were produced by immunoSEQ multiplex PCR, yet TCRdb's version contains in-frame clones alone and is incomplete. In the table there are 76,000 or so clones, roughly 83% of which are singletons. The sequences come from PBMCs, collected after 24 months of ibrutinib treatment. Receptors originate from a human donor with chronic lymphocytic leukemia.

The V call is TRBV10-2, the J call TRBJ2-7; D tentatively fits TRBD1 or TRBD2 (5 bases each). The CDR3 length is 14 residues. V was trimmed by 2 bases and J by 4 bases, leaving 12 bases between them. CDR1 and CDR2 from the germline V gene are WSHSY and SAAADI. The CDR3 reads CASSEPLGTYEQYF. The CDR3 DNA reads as TGCGCCAGCAGTGAGCCCCTGGGGACGTACGAGCAGTACTTC.

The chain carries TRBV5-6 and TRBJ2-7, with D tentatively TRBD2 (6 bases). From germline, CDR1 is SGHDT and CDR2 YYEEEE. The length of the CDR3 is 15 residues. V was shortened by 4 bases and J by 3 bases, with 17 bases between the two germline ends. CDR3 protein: CASSPRVGRDYEQYF. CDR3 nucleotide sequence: TGTGCCAGCAGCCCGCGGGTGGGGCGGGACTACGAGCAGTACTTC.

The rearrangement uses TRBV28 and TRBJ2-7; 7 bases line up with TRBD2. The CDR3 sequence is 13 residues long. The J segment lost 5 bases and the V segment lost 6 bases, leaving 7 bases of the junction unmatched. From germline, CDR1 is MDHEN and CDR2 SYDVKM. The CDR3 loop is CASSRRLADEQYF. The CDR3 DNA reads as TGTGCCAGCAGCCGGCGGCTAGCGGACGAGCAGTACTTC. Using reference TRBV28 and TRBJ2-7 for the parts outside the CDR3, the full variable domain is DVKVTQSSRYLVKRTGEKVFLECVQDMDHENMFWYRQDPGLGLRLIYFSYDVKMKEKGDIPEGYSVSREKKERFSLILESASTNQTSMYLCASSRRLADEQYFGPGTRLTVT.

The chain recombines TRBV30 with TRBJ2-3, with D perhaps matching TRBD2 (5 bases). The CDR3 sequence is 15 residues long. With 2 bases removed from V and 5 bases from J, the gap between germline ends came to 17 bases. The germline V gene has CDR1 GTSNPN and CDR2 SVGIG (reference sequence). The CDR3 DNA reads TGTGCCTGGAGTTTCAGACGGACCGCGGGAGATACGCAGTATTTT. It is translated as CAWSFRRTAGDTQYF.

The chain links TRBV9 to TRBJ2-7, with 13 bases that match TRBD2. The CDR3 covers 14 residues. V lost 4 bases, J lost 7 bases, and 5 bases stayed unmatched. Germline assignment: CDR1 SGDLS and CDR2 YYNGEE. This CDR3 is CASSTGTSGEEQYF. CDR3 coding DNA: TGTGCCAGCAGCACCGGGACTAGCGGGGAAGAGCAGTACTTC.

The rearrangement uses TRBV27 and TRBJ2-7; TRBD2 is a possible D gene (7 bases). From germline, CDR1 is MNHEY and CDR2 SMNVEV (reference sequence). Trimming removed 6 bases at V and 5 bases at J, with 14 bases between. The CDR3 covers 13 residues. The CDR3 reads CASSPRGADEQYF. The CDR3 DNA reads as TGTGCCAGCAGCCCTCGGGGGGCGGACGAGCAGTACTTC.

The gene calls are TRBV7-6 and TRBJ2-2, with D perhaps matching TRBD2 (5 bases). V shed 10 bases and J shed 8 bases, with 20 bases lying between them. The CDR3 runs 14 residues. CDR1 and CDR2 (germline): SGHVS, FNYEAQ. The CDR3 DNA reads TGTGCCACTTCTTTCGCTGGGCCGGGAGGGGAGCTGTTTTTT. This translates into CATSFAGPGGELFF.

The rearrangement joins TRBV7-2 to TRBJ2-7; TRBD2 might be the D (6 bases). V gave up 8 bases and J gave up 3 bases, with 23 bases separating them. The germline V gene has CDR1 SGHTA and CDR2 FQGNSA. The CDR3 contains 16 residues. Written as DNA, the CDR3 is TGTGCCAGCGCATCCCCGAGGACTACAAGAGTCTACGAGCAGTACTTC. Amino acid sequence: CASASPRTTRVYEQYF.

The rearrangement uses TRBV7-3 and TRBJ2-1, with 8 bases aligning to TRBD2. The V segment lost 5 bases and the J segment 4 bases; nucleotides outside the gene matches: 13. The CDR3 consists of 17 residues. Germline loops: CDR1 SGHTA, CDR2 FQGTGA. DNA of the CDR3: TGTGCCAGCAGCCCTTCTCGGGGGGGATACACATACAATGAGCAGTTCTTC. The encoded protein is CASSPSRGGYTYNEQFF.

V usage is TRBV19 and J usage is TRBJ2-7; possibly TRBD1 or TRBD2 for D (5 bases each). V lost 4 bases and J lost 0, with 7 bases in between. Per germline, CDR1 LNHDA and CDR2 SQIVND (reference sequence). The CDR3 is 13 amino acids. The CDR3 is CASSRDLSYEQYF. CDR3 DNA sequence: TGTGCCAGTAGTAGGGACCTCTCCTACGAGCAGTACTTC.

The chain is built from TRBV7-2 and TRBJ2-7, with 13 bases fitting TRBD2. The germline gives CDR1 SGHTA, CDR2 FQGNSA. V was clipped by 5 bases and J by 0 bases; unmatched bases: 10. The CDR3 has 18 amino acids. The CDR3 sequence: CASSKLILAGGVSYEQYF. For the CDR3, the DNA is TGTGCCAGCAGCAAACTAATACTAGCGGGAGGGGTCTCCTACGAGCAGTACTTC. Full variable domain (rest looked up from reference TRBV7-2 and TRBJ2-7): GAGVSQSPSNKVTEKGKDVELRCDPISGHTALYWYRQSLGQGLEFLIYFQGNSAPDKSGLPSDRFSAERTGGSVSTLTIQRTQQEDSAVYLCASSKLILAGGVSYEQYFGPGTRLTVT.

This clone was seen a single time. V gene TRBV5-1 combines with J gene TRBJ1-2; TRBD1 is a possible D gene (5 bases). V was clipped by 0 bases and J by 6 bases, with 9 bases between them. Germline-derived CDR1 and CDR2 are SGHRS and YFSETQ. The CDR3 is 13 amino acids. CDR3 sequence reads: CASSLVGDHGYTF. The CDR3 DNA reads TGCGCCAGCAGCTTGGTCGGGGACCATGGCTACACCTTC.

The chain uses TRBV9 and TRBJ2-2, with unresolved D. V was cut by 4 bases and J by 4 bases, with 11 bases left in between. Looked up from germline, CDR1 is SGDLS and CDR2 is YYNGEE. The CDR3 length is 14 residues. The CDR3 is CASSPQISTGELFF. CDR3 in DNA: TGTGCCAGCAGCCCTCAGATTAGCACCGGGGAGCTGTTTTTT.

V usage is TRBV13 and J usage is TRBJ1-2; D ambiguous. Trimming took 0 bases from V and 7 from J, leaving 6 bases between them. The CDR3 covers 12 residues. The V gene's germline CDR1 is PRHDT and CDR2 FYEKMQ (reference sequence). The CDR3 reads CASSLGPSGYTF. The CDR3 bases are TGTGCCAGCAGCTTAGGACCCTCTGGCTACACCTTC.

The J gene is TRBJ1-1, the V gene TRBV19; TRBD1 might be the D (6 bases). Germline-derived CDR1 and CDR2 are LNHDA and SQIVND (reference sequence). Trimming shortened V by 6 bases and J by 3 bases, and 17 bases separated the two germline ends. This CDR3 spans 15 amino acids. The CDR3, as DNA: TGTGCCAGTAGACCAGGGGTTAGGCAAGACACTGAAGCTTTCTTT. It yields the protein CASRPGVRQDTEAFF. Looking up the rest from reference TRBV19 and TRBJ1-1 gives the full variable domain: DGGITQSPKYLFRKEGQNVTLSCEQNLNHDAMYWYRQDPGQGLRLIYYSQIVNDFQKGDIAEGYSVSREKKESFPLTVTSAQKNPTAFYLCASRPGVRQDTEAFFGQGTRLTVV.

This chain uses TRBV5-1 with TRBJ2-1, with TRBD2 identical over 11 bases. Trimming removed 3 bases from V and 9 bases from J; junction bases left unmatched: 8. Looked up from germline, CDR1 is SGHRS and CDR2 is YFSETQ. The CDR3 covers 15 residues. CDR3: CASSSGSGRAAEQFF. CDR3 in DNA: TGCGCCAGCAGCTCGGGTAGCGGGAGGGCGGCTGAGCAGTTCTTC.

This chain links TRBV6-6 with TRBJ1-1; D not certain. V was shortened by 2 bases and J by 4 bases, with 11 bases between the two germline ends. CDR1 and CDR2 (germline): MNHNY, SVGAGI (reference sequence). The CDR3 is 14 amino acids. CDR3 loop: CASSYGIRSTEAFF. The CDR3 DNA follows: TGTGCCAGCAGTTACGGAATACGGAGCACTGAAGCTTTCTTT.

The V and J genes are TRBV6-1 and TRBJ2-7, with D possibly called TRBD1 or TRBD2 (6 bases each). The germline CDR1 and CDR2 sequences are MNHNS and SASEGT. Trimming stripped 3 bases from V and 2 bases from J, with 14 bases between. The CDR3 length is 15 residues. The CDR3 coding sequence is TGTGCCAGCAGTGAGCTTACAGGGACTGCCTACGAGCAGTACTTC. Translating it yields CASSELTGTAYEQYF.

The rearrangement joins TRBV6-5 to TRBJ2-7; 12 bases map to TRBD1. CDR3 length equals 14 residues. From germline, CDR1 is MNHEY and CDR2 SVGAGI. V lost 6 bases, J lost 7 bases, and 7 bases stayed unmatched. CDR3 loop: CASRRDRGPGEQYF. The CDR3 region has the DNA TGTGCCAGCAGGCGGGACAGGGGGCCGGGGGAGCAGTACTTC.

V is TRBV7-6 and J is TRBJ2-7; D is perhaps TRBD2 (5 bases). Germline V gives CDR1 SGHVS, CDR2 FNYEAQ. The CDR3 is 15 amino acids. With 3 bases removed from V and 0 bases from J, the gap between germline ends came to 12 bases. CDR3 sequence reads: CASSFQEGSSYEQYF. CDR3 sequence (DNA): TGTGCCAGCAGCTTCCAAGAGGGTAGCTCCTACGAGCAGTACTTC.

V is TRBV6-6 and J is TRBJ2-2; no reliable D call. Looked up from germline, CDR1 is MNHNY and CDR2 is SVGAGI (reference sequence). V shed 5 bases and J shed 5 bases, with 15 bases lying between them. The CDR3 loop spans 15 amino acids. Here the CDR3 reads CASSNFFPGTGELFF. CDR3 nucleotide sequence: TGTGCCAGCAGTAACTTCTTTCCAGGAACCGGGGAGCTGTTTTTT.

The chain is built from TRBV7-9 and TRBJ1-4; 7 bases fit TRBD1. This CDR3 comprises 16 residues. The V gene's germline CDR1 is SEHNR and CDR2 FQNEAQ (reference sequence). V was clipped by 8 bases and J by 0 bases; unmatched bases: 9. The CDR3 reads CASLHRGGATNEKLFF. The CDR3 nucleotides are TGTGCCAGCCTGCACAGGGGCGGTGCAACTAATGAAAAACTGTTTTTT.

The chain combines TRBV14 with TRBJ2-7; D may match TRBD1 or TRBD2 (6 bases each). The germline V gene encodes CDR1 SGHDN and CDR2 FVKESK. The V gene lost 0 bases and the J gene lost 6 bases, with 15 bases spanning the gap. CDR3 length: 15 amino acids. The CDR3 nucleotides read TGTGCCAGCAGCCAAGATTGGGGGGCTGGGGCCGAGCAGTACTTC. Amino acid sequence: CASSQDWGAGAEQYF.

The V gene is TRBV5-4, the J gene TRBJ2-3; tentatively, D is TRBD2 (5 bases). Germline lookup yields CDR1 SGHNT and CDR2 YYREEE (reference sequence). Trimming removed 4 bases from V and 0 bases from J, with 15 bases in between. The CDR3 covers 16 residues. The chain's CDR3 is CASSPDWETSTDTQYF. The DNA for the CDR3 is TGTGCCAGCAGCCCGGACTGGGAGACCAGCACAGATACGCAGTATTTT. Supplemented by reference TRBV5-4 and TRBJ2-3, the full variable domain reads ETGVTQSPTHLIKTRGQQVTLRCSSQSGHNTVSWYQQALGQGPQFIFQYYREEENGRGNFPPRFSGLQFPNYSSELNVNALELDDSALYLCASSPDWETSTDTQYFGPGTRLTVL.

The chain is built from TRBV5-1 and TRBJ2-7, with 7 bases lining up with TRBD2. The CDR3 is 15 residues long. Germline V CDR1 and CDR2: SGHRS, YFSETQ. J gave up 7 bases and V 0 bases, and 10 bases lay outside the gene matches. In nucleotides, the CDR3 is TGCGCCAGCAGCTTGGTGGAGCGGGACCCCTGGGAGCAGTACTTC. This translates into CASSLVERDPWEQYF.

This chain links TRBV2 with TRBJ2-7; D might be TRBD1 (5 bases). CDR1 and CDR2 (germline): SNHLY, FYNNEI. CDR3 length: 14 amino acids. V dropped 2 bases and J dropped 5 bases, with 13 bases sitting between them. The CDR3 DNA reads TGTGCCAGCAGTGAATTTAGGGGTGGACACGAGCAGTACTTC. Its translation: CASSEFRGGHEQYF. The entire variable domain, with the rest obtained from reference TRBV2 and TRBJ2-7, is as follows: EPEVTQTPSHQVTQMGQEVILRCVPISNHLYFYWYRQILGQKVEFLVSFYNNEISEKSEIFDDQFSVERPDGSNFTLKIRSTKLEDSAMYFCASSEFRGGHEQYFGPGTRLTVT.

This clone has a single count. The CDR3 loop reads CASSRTGGSYNEQFF. The CDR3 DNA reads TGTGCCAGCAGCCGTACAGGGGGCTCCTACAATGAGCAGTTCTTC. The chain is built from TRBV28 and TRBJ2-1, with 8 positions matching TRBD1. Germline CDR1 MDHEN, CDR2 SYDVKM. J gave up 0 bases and V 6 bases, and 4 bases lay outside the gene matches. CDR3 length equals 15 residues. Using reference TRBV28 and TRBJ2-1 for the parts outside the CDR3, the full variable domain is DVKVTQSSRYLVKRTGEKVFLECVQDMDHENMFWYRQDPGLGLRLIYFSYDVKMKEKGDIPEGYSVSREKKERFSLILESASTNQTSMYLCASSRTGGSYNEQFFGPGTRLTVL.